This T cell receptor beta chain was captured in a study of beta chain features in type 1 diabetes. Study outcomes and limitations: All four CD4+ subsets from Type 1 diabetes patients carried moderately but significantly shorter TCRB CDR3s.

As for this clone: Its target is not known.

V gave up 1 base and J gave up 0 bases, with 7 bases separating them. The CDR3 is 15 residues long. The V gene's germline CDR1 is SGHRS and CDR2 YFSETQ. Expressed TCRB transcripts got sequenced, as all isolated RNA was reverse transcribed. Method: immunoSEQ multiplex PCR; TCRdb's copy keeps in-frame clones and lacks some. The sample lists 300,000 or so clones; approximately 13% were seen once. The sequence came from a young woman with type 1 diabetes. The chain recombines TRBV5-1 with TRBJ2-2; no clear D gene. Sequenced input: naive CD4+ T cells from blood. DNA of the CDR3: TGCGCCAGCAGCTTGTCGGTCCCGAACACCGGGGAGCTGTTTTTT. Translation gives CASSLSVPNTGELFF. Looking up the rest from reference TRBV5-1 and TRBJ2-2 gives the full variable domain: KAGVTQTPRYLIKTRGQQVTLSCSPISGHRSVSWYQQTPGQGLQFLFEYFSETQRNKGNFPGRFSGRQFSNSRSEMNVSTLELGDSALYLCASSLSVPNTGELFFGEGSRLTVL.